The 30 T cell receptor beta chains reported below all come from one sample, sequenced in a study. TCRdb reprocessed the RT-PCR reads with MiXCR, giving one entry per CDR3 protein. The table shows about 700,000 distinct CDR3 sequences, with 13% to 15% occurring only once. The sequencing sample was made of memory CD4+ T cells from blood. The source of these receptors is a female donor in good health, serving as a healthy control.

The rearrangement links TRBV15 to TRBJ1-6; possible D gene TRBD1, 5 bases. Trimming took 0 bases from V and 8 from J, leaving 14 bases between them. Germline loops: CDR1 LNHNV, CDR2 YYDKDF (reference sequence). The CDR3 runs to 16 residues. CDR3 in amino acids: CATSRDRDGSDSPLHF. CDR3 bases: TGTGCCACCAGCAGAGACCGGGACGGAAGTGATTCACCCCTCCACTTT. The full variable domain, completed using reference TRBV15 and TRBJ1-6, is DAMVIQNPRYQVTQFGKPVTLSCSQTLNHNVMYWYQQKSSQAPKLLFHYYDKDFNNEADTPDNFQSRRPNTSFCFLDIRSPGLGDTAMYLCATSRDRDGSDSPLHFGNGTRLTVT.

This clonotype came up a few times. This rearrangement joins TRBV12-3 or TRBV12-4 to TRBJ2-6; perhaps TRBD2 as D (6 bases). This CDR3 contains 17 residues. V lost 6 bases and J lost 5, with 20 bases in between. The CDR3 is CASRAGPAKIWANVLTF. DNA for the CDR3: TGTGCCAGCAGGGCGGGACCAGCGAAGATCTGGGCCAACGTCCTGACTTTC.

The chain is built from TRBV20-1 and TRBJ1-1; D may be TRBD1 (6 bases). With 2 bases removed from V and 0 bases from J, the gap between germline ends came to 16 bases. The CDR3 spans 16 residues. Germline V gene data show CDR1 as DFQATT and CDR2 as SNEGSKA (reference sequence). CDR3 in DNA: TGCAGTGCTAGATCCCCCAGGGGCAGGATGAACACTGAAGCTTTCTTT. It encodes CSARSPRGRMNTEAFF.

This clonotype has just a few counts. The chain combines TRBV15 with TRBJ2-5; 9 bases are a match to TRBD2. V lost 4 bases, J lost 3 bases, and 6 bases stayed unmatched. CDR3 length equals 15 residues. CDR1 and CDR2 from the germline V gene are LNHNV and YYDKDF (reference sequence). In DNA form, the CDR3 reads TGTGCCACCAGCACTTTGGGACTAGCTGAAGAGACCCAGTACTTC. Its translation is CATSTLGLAEETQYF. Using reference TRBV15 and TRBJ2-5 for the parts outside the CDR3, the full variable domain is DAMVIQNPRYQVTQFGKPVTLSCSQTLNHNVMYWYQQKSSQAPKLLFHYYDKDFNNEADTPDNFQSRRPNTSFCFLDIRSPGLGDTAMYLCATSTLGLAEETQYFGPGTRLLVL.

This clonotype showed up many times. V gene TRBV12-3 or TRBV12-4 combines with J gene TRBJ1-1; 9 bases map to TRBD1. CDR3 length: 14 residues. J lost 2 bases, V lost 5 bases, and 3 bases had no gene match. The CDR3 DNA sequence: TGTGCCAGCAGTCAGGACAGGGGCAACACTGAAGCTTTCTTT. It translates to CASSQDRGNTEAFF.

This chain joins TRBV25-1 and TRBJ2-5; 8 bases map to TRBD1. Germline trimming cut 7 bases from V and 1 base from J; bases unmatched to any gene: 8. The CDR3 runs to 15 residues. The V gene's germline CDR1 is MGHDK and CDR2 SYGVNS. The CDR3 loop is CASIMDRAIQETQYF. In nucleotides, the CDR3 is TGTGCCAGCATCATGGACAGGGCCATCCAAGAGACCCAGTACTTC. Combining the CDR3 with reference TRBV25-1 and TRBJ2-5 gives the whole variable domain EADIYQTPRYLVIGTGKKITLECSQTMGHDKMYWYQQDPGMELHLIHYSYGVNSTEKGDLSSESTVSRIRTEHFPLTLESARPSHTSQYLCASIMDRAIQETQYFGPGTRLLVL.

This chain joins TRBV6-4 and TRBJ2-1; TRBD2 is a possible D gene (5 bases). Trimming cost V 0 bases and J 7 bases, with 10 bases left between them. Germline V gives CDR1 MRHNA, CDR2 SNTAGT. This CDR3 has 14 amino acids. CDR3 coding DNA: TGTGCCAGCAGTGACTCGAGGGAGTCAAATGAGCAGTTCTTC. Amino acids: CASSDSRESNEQFF.

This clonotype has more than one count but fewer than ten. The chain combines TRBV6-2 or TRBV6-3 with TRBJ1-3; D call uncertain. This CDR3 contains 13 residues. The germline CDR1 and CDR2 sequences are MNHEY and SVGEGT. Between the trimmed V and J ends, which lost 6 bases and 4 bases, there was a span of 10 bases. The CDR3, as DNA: TGTGCCAGCAGCATCTTGGGGGGAAACACCATATATTTT. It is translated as CASSILGGNTIYF.

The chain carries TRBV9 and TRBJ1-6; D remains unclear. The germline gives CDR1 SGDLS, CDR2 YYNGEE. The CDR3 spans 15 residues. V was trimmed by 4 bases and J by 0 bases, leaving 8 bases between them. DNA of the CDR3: TGTGCCAGCAGCCCAACGAGCTCCTATAATTCACCCCTCCACTTT. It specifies CASSPTSSYNSPLHF.

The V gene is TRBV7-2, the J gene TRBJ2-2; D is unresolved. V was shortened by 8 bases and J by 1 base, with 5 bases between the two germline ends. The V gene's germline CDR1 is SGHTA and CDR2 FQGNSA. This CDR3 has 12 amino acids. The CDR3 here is CASLWNTGELFF. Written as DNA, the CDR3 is TGTGCCAGCCTCTGGAACACCGGGGAGCTGTTTTTT.

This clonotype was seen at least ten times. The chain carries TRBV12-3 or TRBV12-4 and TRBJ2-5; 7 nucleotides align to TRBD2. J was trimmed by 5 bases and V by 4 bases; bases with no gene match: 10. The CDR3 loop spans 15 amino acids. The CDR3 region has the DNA TGTGCCAGCAGTTCTCGCGGGGAGGGGAGCGAGACCCAGTACTTC. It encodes CASSSRGEGSETQYF.

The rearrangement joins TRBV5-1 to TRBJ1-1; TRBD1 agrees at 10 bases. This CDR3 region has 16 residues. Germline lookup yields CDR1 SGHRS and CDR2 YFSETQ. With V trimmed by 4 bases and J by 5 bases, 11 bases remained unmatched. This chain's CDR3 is CASSDDRGLSGTEAFF. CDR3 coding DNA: TGCGCCAGCAGCGACGACAGGGGGCTATCAGGGACTGAAGCTTTCTTT.

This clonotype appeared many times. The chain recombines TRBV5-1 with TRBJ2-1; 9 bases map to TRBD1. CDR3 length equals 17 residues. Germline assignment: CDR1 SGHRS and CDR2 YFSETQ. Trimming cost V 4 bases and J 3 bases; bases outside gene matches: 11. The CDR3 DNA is TGCGCCAGCAGCACTCGCTCCGGACAGGGGAACTACAATGAGCAGTTCTTC. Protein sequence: CASSTRSGQGNYNEQFF.

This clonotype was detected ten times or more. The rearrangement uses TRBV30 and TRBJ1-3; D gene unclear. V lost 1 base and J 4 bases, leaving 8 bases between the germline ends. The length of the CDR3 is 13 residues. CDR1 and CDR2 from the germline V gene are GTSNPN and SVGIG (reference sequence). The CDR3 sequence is CAWSGTTGNTIYF. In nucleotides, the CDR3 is TGTGCCTGGAGTGGAACTACGGGAAACACCATATATTTT.

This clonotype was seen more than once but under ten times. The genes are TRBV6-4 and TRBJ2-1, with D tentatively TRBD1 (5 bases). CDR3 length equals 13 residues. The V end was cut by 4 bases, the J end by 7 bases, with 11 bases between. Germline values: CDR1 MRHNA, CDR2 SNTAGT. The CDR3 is CASSAQGVNEQFF. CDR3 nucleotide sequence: TGTGCCAGCAGTGCCCAAGGGGTAAATGAGCAGTTCTTC.

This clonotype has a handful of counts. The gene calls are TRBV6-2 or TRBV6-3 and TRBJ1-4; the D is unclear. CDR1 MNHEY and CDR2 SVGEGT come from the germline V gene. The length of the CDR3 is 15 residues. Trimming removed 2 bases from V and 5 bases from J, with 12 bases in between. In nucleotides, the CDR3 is TGTGCCAGCAGTTACCGACGCGGGTTGAATGAAAAACTGTTTTTT. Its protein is CASSYRRGLNEKLFF.

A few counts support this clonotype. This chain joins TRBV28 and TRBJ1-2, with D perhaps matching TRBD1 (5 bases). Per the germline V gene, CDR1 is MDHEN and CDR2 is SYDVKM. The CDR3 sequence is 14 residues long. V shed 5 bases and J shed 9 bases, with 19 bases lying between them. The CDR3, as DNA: TGTGCCAGCAGTGGGACGGACTACCTATGGAGCTACACCTTC. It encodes CASSGTDYLWSYTF.

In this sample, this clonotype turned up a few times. CDR3 protein: CASSLDDDRNSPLHF. The CDR3 DNA reads as TGCGCCAGCAGCTTGGACGACGATAGGAATTCACCCCTCCACTTT. This chain uses TRBV5-1 with TRBJ1-6, with D unresolved. The CDR3 extends over 15 amino acids. CDR1 is SGHRS and CDR2 is YFSETQ in the germline V gene. Between the trimmed V and J ends, which lost 0 bases and 7 bases, there was a span of 11 bases.

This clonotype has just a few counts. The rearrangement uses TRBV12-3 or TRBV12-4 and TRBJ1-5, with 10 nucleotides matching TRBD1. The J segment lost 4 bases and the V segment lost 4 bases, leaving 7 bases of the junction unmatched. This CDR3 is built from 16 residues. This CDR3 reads CASSYEGQGFNQPQHF. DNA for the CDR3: TGTGCCAGCAGTTACGAGGGACAGGGGTTTAATCAGCCCCAGCATTTT.

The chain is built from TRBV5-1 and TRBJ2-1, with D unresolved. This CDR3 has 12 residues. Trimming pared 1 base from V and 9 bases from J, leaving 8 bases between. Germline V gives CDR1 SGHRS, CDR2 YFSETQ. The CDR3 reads CASSLFEGEQFF. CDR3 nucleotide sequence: TGCGCCAGCAGCTTGTTTGAAGGTGAGCAGTTCTTC.

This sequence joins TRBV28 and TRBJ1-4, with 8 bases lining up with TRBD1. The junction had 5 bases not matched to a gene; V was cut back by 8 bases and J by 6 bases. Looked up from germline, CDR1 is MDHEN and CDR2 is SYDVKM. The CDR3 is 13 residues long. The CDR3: CASRTGPYEKLFF. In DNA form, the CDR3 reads TGTGCCAGCCGGACAGGGCCCTATGAAAAACTGTTTTTT.

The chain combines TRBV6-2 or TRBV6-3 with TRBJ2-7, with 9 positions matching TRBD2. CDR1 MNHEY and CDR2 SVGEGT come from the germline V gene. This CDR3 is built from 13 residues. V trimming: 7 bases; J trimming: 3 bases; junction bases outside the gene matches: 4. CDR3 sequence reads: CASMGLAVYEQYF. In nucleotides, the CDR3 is TGTGCCAGCATGGGACTAGCAGTCTACGAGCAGTACTTC.

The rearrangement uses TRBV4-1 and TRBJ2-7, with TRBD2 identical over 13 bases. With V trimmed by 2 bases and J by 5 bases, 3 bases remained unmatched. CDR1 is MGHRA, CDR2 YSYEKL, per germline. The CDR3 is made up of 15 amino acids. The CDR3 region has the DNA TGCGCCAGCAGCCAAAAGGGGACTAGCGGGAACGAGCAGTACTTC. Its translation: CASSQKGTSGNEQYF.

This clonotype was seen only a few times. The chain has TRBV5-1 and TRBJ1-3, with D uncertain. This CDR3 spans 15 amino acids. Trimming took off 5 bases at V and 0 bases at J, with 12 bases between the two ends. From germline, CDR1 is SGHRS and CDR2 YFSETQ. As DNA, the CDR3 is TGCGCCAGCAGTCCTGACCGAAGCTCTGGAAACACCATATATTTT. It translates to CASSPDRSSGNTIYF.

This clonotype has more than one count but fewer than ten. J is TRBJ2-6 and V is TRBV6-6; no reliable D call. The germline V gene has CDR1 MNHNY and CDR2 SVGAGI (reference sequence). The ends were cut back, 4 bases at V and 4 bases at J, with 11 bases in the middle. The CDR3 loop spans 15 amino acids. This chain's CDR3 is CASSWKGSGANVLTF. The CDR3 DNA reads TGTGCCAGCAGTTGGAAGGGATCAGGGGCCAACGTCCTGACTTTC.

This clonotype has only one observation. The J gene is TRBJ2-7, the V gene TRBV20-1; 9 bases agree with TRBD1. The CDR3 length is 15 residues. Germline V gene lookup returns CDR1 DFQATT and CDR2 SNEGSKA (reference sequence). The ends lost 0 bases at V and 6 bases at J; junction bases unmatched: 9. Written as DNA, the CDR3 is TGCAGTGCTAGAGATGGAGGACAGGGGTATTTCGAGCAGTACTTC. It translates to CSARDGGQGYFEQYF.

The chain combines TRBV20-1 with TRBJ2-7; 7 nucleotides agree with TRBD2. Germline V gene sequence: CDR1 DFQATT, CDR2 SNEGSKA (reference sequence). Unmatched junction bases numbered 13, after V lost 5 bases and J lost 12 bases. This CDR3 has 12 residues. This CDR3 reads CSAANLPTGGYF. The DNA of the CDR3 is TGCAGTGCTGCCAACCTCCCAACGGGGGGGTACTTC.

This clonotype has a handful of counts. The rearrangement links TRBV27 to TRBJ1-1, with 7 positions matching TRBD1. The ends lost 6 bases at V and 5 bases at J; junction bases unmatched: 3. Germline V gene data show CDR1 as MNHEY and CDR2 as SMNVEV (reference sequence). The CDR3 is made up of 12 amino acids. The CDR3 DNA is TGTGCCAGCAGGACGACAGGGACTGAAGCTTTCTTT. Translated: CASRTTGTEAFF.

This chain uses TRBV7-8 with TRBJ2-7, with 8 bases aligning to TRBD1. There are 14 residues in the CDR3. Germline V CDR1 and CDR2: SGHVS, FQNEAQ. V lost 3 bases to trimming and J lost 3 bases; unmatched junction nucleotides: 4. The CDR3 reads CASSLDRAIYEQYF. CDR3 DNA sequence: TGTGCCAGCAGCTTGGACAGGGCCATCTACGAGCAGTACTTC.

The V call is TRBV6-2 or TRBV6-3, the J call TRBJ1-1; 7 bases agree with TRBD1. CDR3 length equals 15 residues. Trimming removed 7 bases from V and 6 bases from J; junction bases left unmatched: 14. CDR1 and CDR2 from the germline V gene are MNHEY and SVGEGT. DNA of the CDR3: TGTGCCAGCATGGACCCGGGACAGTTGGTCCCTGAAGCTTTCTTT. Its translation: CASMDPGQLVPEAFF.